Reported below is one TCR beta chain. What this receptor recognizes is not known. No qualities accompany the bases; no much larger clone lies one base away. The sample comes from a study of shared clonotypes between healthy human individuals (dated by TCRdb to between 2020 and 2021). In terms of the full investigation: A couple of women and a few men aged 18 to 49 years were included in the cohort. Blood TCR repertoires of four to six healthy adults were deeply sequenced to estimate repertoire size and the extent of clonotype sharing between individuals. For each donor, CD4 naive and CD4 memory were each run on three plates, CD8 naive on two plates, and CD8 memory on one plate. Each donor's leukapheresis produced roughly between roughly 0.9 and 8.9 billion PBMCs. Different laboratories and diverse techniques were used to prepare libraries and sequence TCR repertoires, to increase sequencing depth and limit assay-specific biases.

Overall study results and their limits: Incomplete sequencing was indicated by rarefaction of sorted-subset datasets, despite the large sequencing depth. Because the study included only a small number of donors, the genetic and exposure-history diversity represented was limited. Estimated clonotype richness was generally larger for naive than for memory subsets. When a handful of donors were compared, the shared fraction of clonotypes was 5% to 6.5% for naive CD4, less than 4% for naive CD8, about 2.4% for memory CD4, and 0.35% to 0.5% for memory CD8. Higher generation probabilities were observed for clonotypes shared by all four sorted-subset donors than for non-shared clonotypes. Based on pairwise subsampling, the degree of clonotype sharing among donors was expected to be affected by sequencing depth. Sampling was limited to blood, and TCR repertoires in tissue likely differ from TCR repertoires in blood.

TCR CDR3 regions were amplified from genomic DNA by multiplex PCR using the deep immunoSEQ assay. Genomic DNA extracted from each cell subset was distributed evenly over all wells of several immunoSEQ 96-well plates, and each plate served as one replicate. For sorted subsets, approximately 210 ng of genomic DNA, equivalent to around 31,000 T cell genomes, went into each replicate PCR. The purified libraries were quantified using a Qubit 3.0 fluorometer, sized with a Bioanalyzer 2100, and then quantified again using the KAPA Library Quantification kit. Every immunoSEQ 96-well plate was sequenced on a separate single-read 150-cycle Illumina NextSeq 550 flow cell. The published analysis was carried out like this. Because only junctional sequences without quality scores were contained in the immunoSEQ output, filtering matching that applied to full-length reads could not be performed. Sequences were annotated with PyIR, a Python wrapper for IgBLAST v1.9, using IMGT germline references to assign V/J genes and CDR3. Reads were removed for weak V/J assignments (E-value above 1e-6), missing CDR3, stop codons, out-of-frame junctions, or ambiguous translated residues. V3J clonotypes were defined by identical inferred V gene, J gene, and CDR3 amino acid sequence. The percentage overlap between two repertoires was calculated by dividing the number of shared unique clonotypes by the size of the smaller repertoire. Three approaches were used to assess repertoire richness: RTK rarefaction, the Chao1 estimator, and Recon v2.1 estimates of unobserved clonotypes. For all TCRbeta clonotypes obtained by the gDNA method from four donors, generation probabilities were computed with OLGA. TCRdb stores this immuneACCESS table with in-frame sequences only. Part of the clones is absent; in the studies checked, under half of the shortfall reflects unresolved V genes, and no reason is known for the rest. The V and J calls and clone size come from that table; D and trimming were worked out from the DNA. Counted in this sample were a few million clones; more than 80% of them appeared once. Roughly 0.13% of the sample lies in the top ten.

The CDR3 contains 14 residues, cysteine and phenylalanine counted. Only CDR3 DNA remains: 42 bases, in frame from the first base. At the junction V is shortened by 2 bases and J by 5 bases, with 13 bases in between. CDR1 and CDR2 are read off the germline V gene as SGHRS and YFSETQ. Healthy HIV-negative adults with no recently reported acute infections or vaccinations were included as donors. Only Caucasian adults living in Nashville, Tennessee, USA were represented among the donors. CD4+ T cells were enriched through magnetic negative selection, after which naive cells were positively selected on CD45RA and the remaining negative fraction served as the memory subset. After blood collection by leukapheresis, PBMCs were isolated using Ficoll-Histopaque density gradient centrifugation and then cryopreserved in the vapor phase of liquid nitrogen. Purity and quantity of every magnetically sorted T cell population were checked by analytical flow cytometry. From each sorted fraction, genomic DNA was isolated and quantified by UV absorbance on a Nanodrop 2000c.

Specimen: naive CD4+ T cells sorted from blood. Explained via the paper, the cell subset or site label denotes: CD45RA+ positively selected. This sequence was found in a man aged 18 to 29 in good health. This chain joins TRBV5-1 to TRBJ2-5; perhaps TRBD1 is the D gene, with 5 bases matching. Read as DNA, the sequence is TGCGCCAGCAGCTTAGGCAGGGCCCAGGAGACCCAGTACTTC. This is translated as CASSLGRAQETQYF.